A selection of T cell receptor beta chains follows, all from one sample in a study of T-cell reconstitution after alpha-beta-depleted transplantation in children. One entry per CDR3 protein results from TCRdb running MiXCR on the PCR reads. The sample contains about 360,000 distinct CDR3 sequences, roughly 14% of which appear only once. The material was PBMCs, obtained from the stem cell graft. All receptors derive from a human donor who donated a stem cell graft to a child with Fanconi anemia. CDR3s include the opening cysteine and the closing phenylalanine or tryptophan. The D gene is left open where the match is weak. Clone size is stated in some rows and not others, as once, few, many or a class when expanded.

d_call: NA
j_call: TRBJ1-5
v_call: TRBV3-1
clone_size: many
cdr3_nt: TGTGCCAGCAGCCAAGAAATCGGGCAGCCCCAGCATTTT
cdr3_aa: CASSQEIGQPQHF

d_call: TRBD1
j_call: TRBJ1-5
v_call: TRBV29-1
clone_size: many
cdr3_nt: TGCAGCGTCAAACAGGGGGATTATCAGCCCCAGCATTTT
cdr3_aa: CSVKQGDYQPQHF

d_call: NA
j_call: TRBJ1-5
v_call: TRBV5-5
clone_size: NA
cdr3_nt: TGTGCCAGCAGCTTGGGTGGGACGGGACAGCCCCAGCATTTT
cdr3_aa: CASSLGGTGQPQHF

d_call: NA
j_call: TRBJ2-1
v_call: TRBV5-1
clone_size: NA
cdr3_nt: TGCGCCAGCAGCTTGGAACCGACCAATGAGCAGTTCTTC
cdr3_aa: CASSLEPTNEQFF

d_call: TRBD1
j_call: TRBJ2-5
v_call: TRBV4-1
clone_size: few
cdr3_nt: TGCGCCAGCAGCCAAGATGACAGGGGGAGCCTGGGGACCCAGTACTTC
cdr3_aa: CASSQDDRGSLGTQYF

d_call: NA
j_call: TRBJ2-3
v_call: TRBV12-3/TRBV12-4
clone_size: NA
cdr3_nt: TGTGCCAGCAGCACCCGGGAGACAGATACGCAGTATTTT
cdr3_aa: CASSTRETDTQYF

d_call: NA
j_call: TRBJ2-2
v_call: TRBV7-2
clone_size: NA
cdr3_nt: TGTGCCAGCAGCGTCGCTTTAGGACGGGCCGGGGAGCTGTTTTTT
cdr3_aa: CASSVALGRAGELFF

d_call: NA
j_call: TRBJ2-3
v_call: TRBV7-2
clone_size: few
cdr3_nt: TGTGCCAGCAGCTCCCCATGGGGCGGGGTAGCAGATACGCAGTATTTT
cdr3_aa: CASSSPWGGVADTQYF

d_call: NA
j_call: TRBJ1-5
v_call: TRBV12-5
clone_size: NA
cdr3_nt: TGTGCTAGTGGTTTGTTTCTCGGCGAGGGCAATCAGCCCCAGCATTTT
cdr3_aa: CASGLFLGEGNQPQHF

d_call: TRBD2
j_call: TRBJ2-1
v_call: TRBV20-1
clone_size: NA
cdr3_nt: TGCAGTGCTAGTTCAAAGGGGAGCGCACTAGCGGGGTACTGGTTCTACAATGAGCAGTTCTTC
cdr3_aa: CSASSKGSALAGYWFYNEQFF

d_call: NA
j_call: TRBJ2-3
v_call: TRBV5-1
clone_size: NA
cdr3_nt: TGCGCCAGCAGCTTGGCCCCCTCAGATACGCAGTATTTT
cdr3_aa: CASSLAPSDTQYF

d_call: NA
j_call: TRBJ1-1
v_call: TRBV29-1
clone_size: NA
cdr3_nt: TGCAGCGTGACGACCCCGGCAACTGAAGCTTTCTTT
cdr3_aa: CSVTTPATEAFF

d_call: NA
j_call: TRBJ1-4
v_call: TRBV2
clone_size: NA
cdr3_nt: TGTGCCAGCAGCCCCACAGGGAGTACTAATGAAAAACTGTTTTTT
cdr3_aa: CASSPTGSTNEKLFF

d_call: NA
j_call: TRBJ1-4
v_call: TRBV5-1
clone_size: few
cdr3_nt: TGCGCCAGCAGGGGACATTTTAATGAAAAACTGTTTTTT
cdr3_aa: CASRGHFNEKLFF

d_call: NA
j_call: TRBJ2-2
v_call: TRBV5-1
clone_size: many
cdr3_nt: TGCGCCAGCAGCTTGGAGGGGAACCTAAACACCGGGGAGCTGTTTTTT
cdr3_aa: CASSLEGNLNTGELFF

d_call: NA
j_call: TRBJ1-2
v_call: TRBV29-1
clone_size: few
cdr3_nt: TGCAGCGTTGGCAGCTCCTATGGCTACACCTTC
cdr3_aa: CSVGSSYGYTF

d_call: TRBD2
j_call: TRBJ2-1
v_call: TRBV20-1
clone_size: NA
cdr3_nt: TGCTGTGCCCCCGGGCGAGCGGGGGCATCCTACAATGAGCAGTTCTTC
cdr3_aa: CCAPGRAGASYNEQFF

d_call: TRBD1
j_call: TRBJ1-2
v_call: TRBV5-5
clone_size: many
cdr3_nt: TGTGCCAGCGGACGACAGGGGGAGAACTATGGCTACACCTTC
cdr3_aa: CASGRQGENYGYTF

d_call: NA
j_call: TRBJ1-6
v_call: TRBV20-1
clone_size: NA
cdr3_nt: TGCAGTGCCAGGACGGACCCTAATTCACCCCTCCACTTT
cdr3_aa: CSARTDPNSPLHF

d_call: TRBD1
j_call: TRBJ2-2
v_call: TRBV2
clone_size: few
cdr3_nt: TGTGCCAGCATCTTACAGGGGGCGGCCGGGGAGCTGTTTTTT
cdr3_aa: CASILQGAAGELFF

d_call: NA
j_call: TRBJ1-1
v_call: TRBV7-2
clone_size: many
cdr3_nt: TGTGCCAGCAGCTTTGATGGGAGCACTGAAGCTTTCTTT
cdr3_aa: CASSFDGSTEAFF

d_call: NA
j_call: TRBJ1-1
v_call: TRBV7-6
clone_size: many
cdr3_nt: TGTGCCAGCAGCTTAGCGCTGAGGGCGACCACTGAAGCTTTCTTT
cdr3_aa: CASSLALRATTEAFF

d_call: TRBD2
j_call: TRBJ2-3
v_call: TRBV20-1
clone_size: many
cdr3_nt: TGCAGTGCTGGTAAAAGGACTAGCGGGGGGTCCCCTTTCACAGATACGCAGTATTTT
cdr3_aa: CSAGKRTSGGSPFTDTQYF

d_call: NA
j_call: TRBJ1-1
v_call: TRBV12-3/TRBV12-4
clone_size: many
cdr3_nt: TGTGCCAGCAGTGCTATTCTTACAGGGCGGGGCACTGAAGCTTTCTTT
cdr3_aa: CASSAILTGRGTEAFF

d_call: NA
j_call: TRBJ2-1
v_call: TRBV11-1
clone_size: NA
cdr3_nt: TGTGCCAGCAGCTTATACTCGGGGGCCGATGAGCAGTTCTTC
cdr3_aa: CASSLYSGADEQFF

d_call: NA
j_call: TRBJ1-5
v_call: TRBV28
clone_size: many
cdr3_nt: TGTGCCTCAAACGAGGGGAATCAGCCCCAGCATTTT
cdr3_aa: CASNEGNQPQHF

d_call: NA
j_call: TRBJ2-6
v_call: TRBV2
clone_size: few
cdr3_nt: TGTGCCAGCAGGACAGGTACCGGGGCCAACGTCCTGACTTTC
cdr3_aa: CASRTGTGANVLTF

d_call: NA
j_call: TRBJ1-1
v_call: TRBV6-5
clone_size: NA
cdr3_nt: TGTGCCAGCGGGACAACAAACACTGAAGCTTTCTTT
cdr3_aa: CASGTTNTEAFF

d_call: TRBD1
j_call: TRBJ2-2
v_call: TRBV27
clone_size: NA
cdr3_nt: TGTGCCAGCAGTTTTCAGAGGGGGCCGAACACCGGGGAGCTGTTTTTT
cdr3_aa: CASSFQRGPNTGELFF

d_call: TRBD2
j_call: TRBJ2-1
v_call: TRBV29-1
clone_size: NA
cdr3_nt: TGCAGCGGAGGACTAGACTCCTACAATGAGCAGTTCTTC
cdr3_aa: CSGGLDSYNEQFF

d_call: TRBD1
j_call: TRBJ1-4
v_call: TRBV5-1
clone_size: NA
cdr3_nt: TGCGCCAGCAGCTTTCAGGGGGCTAATGAAAAACTGTTTTTT
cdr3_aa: CASSFQGANEKLFF

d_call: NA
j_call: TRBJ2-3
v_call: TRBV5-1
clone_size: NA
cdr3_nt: TGCGCCAGCAGCTTGGTTCCGACTCGGGGGGCCTCCACAGATACGCAGTATTTT
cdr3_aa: CASSLVPTRGASTDTQYF

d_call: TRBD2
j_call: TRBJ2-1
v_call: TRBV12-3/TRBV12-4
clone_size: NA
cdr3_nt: TGTGCCAGCAGTTCAGCCGGGACTAGCGGGGGAAATGAGCAGTTCTTC
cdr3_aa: CASSSAGTSGGNEQFF

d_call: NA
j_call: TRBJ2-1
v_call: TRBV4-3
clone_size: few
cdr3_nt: TGCGCCAGCAGCCTGCAGATCCTGGACAATGAGCAGTTCTTC
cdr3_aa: CASSLQILDNEQFF

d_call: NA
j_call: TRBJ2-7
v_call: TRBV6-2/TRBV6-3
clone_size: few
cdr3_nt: TGTGCCAGCAGAACGGTGGCAAATTCCTACGAGCAGTACTTC
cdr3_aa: CASRTVANSYEQYF

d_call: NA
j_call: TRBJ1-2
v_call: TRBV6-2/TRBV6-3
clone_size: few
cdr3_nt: TGTGCCAGCTCCAAAAGTGATGGCTACACCTTC
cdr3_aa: CASSKSDGYTF

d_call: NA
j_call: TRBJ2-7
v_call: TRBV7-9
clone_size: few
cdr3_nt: TGTGCCAGCAGCCGGACTATCTCCTACGAGCAGTACTTC
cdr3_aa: CASSRTISYEQYF

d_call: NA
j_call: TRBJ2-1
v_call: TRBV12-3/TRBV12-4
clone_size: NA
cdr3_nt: TGTGCCAGCAGTCTTATGGACGGAACCGAGTACAATGAGCAGTTCTTC
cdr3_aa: CASSLMDGTEYNEQFF

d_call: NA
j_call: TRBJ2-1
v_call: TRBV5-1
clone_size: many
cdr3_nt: TGCGCCAGCAGCTTACAGAGGGATGAGCAGTTCTTC
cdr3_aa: CASSLQRDEQFF

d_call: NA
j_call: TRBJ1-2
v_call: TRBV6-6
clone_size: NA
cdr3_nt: TGTGCCAGCAGAGCCCCGTCCCTTGGTCGCTACACCTTC
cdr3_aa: CASRAPSLGRYTF

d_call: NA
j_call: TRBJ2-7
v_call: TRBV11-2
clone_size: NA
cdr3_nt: TGTGCCAGCAGCCTCTTCCGGACGGCCGACTACGAGCAGTACTTC
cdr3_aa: CASSLFRTADYEQYF

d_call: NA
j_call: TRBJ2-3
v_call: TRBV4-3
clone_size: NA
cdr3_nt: TGCGCCAGCAGCCAAGGGGCCGGACACCGCACAGATACGCAGTATTTT
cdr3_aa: CASSQGAGHRTDTQYF

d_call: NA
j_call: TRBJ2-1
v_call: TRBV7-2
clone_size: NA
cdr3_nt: TGTGCCAGCAGCTTGGGCCGCCCTGAGAATGAGCAGTTCTTC
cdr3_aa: CASSLGRPENEQFF

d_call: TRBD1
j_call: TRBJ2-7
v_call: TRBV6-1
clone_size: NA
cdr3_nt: TGTGCCAGTCGACTAGGGGGGACAGGAACCTACGAGCAGTACTTC
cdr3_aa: CASRLGGTGTYEQYF

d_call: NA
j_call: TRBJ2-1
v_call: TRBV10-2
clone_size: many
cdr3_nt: TGCGCCAGCAGTGTGATTTTCAGCGGTTCCTACAATGAGCAGTTCTTC
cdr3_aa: CASSVIFSGSYNEQFF

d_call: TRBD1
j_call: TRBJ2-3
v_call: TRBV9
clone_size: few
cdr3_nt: TGTGCCAGCAGCGTCGACAGGGGGAGGACAGATACGCAGTATTTT
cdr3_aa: CASSVDRGRTDTQYF

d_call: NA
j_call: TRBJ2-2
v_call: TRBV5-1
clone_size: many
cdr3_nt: TGCGCCAGCAGCCCCGGGACCGCGGCCGGGGAGCTGTTTTTT
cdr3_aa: CASSPGTAAGELFF

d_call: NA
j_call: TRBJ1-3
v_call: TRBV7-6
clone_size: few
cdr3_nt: TGTGCCAGCAGCTATGGGGTTACTGGAAACACCATATATTTT
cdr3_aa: CASSYGVTGNTIYF

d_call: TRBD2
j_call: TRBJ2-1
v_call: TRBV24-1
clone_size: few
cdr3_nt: TGTGCCACCAGCCTGGGACTAGCGGGGGGGGGCAATGAGCAGTTCTTC
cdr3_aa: CATSLGLAGGGNEQFF

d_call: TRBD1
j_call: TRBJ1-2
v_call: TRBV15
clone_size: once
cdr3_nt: TGTGCCACCAGCAGAGGCCAGCCCGGGACAGAGATTATAAACAACTATGGCTACACCTTC
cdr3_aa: CATSRGQPGTEIINNYGYTF

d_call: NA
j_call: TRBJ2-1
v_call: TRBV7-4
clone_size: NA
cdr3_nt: TGTGCCAGCAGCTTAGTCGGAGTAGCGGTTACTAGCTCCTACAATGAGCAGTTCTTC
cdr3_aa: CASSLVGVAVTSSYNEQFF

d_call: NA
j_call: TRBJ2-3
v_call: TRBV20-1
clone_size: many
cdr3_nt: TGCAGTGCTAGCCGATCGGCGACAGATACGCAGTATTTT
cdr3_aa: CSASRSATDTQYF

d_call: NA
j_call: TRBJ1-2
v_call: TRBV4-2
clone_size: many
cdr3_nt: TGTGCCAGCAGCCAAGACGGTGCAGGCTACACCTTC
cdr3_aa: CASSQDGAGYTF

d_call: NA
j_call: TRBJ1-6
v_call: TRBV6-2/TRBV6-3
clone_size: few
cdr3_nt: TGTGCCATCGCATCGTTTGGGAATTCACCCCTCCACTTT
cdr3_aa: CAIASFGNSPLHF

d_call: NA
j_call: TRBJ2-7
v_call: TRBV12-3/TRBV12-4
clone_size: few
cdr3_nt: TGTGCCAGCAGTTCCCTCAATCTCTTCGACGAGCAGTACTTC
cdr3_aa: CASSSLNLFDEQYF

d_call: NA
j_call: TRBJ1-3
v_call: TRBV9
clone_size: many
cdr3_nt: TGTGCCAGCAGCCTCCTGAGTAGTGGAAACACCATATATTTT
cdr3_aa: CASSLLSSGNTIYF

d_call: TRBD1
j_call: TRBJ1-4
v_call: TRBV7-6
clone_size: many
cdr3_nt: TGTGCCAGCAGAGCGACCGGGACAGTTAATGAAAAACTGTTTTTT
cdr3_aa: CASRATGTVNEKLFF

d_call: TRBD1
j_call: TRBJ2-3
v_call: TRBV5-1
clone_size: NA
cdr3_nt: TGCGCCAGCTTTCAGGGGGCGAAGGTAGATACGCAGTATTTT
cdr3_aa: CASFQGAKVDTQYF

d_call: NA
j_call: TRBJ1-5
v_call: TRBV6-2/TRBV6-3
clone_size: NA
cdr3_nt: TGTGCCAGCAGTTCTGATACAGGGAGGCCCGTCCGTCAGCCCCAGCATTTT
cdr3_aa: CASSSDTGRPVRQPQHF